This T cell receptor (beta chain) was found in a study of T cell repertoires in cytomegalovirus infection. Each CDR3 protein gets one entry after TCRdb re-called the reads with MiXCR. This sample has around 310,000 distinct CDR3 sequences, with 17% found just once. Per the germline V gene, CDR1 is DFQATT and CDR2 is SNEGSKA (reference sequence). Between the trimmed V and J ends, which lost 0 bases and 3 bases, there was a span of 12 bases. The CDR3 loop spans 16 amino acids. The sequence derives from a human donor in good health (CMV status not recorded). Some clones in this sample may be carry-over from other donors' samples. Specimen: PBMCs. V and J are TRBV20-1 and TRBJ1-6; no definite D call. CDR3 amino acids: CSAREDSASYNSPLHF. CDR3 bases: TGCAGTGCTAGAGAAGACTCAGCAAGCTATAATTCACCCCTCCACTTT.